These T cell receptor beta chains were read from a single sample in a study of T cell changes during pregnancy in multiple sclerosis. Method: immunoSEQ multiplex PCR; TCRdb's copy keeps in-frame clones and lacks some. This sample has under 80,000 clones; about nine tenths occur once, and the top ten carry more than 1.4%. The source was peripheral blood, collected in the second trimester of pregnancy. The receptors derive from a female donor with multiple sclerosis, enrolled in a pregnancy study. The CDR3 runs from the conserved cysteine through the conserved F or W. D genes are given only for firm matches. Clone size is given for some rows only: seen once, a few or many times, or a class if the clone is expanded.

D: .
size: .
J: TRBJ1-2
V: TRBV6-5
DNA: TGTGCCAGCAGCCCGTACAGAAGTAATAACTATGGCTACACCTTC
CDR3: CASSPYRSNNYGYTF

D: .
size: .
J: TRBJ2-7
V: TRBV19
DNA: TGTGCCAGTAGTATTCTCGGACAGCGGACCTACGAGCAGTACTTC
CDR3: CASSILGQRTYEQYF

D: .
size: .
J: TRBJ1-2
V: TRBV30
DNA: TGTGCCTGGAGTGTAATCCTAAACTATGGCTACACCTTC
CDR3: CAWSVILNYGYTF

D: TRBD1
size: once
J: TRBJ1-5
V: TRBV18
DNA: TGTGCCAGTTCCGGGACAGGGGAGGTTGTAAGCAATCAGCCCCAGCATTTT
CDR3: CASSGTGEVVSNQPQHF

D: .
size: .
J: TRBJ1-4
V: TRBV30
DNA: TGTGCCTGGAGTCCCGGGTTTGAAAAACTGTTTTTT
CDR3: CAWSPGFEKLFF

D: .
size: .
J: TRBJ1-2
V: TRBV7-8
DNA: TGTGCCAGCAGCTTTAGGGGATCACCAGGCTACACCTTC
CDR3: CASSFRGSPGYTF

D: .
size: .
J: TRBJ1-1
V: TRBV5-1
DNA: TGCGCCAGCAGCTTGGATCCGGGTTGGAACACTGAAGCTTTCTTT
CDR3: CASSLDPGWNTEAFF

D: .
size: .
J: TRBJ2-3
V: TRBV29-1
DNA: TGCAGCGTTTTTAAAACAGGGAATACGCAGTATTTT
CDR3: CSVFKTGNTQYF

D: TRBD1
size: .
J: TRBJ1-2
V: TRBV6-6
DNA: TGTGCCAGCAGTTCCAATGGACAGGATTTTTACTATGGCTACACCTTC
CDR3: CASSSNGQDFYYGYTF

D: .
size: .
J: TRBJ2-7
V: TRBV5-6
DNA: TGTGCCAGCAGCTTGGCCGTCAGGGGCGGTGAGCAGTACTTC
CDR3: CASSLAVRGGEQYF

D: .
size: once
J: TRBJ2-7
V: TRBV18
DNA: TGTGCCAGCTCACCAAGGGGGGAGGGATCCTACGAGCAGTACTTC
CDR3: CASSPRGEGSYEQYF

D: TRBD2
size: .
J: TRBJ2-3
V: TRBV30
DNA: TGTGCCTGGAGCGGAGCAACTAGCGGGGGACCCACAGATACGCAGTATTTT
CDR3: CAWSGATSGGPTDTQYF

D: .
size: .
J: TRBJ1-5
V: TRBV15
DNA: TGTGCCACCAGCAGAGGACAGGCAAATCAGCCCCAGCATTTT
CDR3: CATSRGQANQPQHF

D: TRBD1
size: .
J: TRBJ1-1
V: TRBV27
DNA: TGTGCCAGCAGTCCGTGGACAGGAGGGGACACTGAAGCTTTCTTT
CDR3: CASSPWTGGDTEAFF

D: .
size: .
J: TRBJ2-5
V: TRBV7-7
DNA: TGTGCCAGCAGCCCCTGGACTACGGAGACCCAGTACTTC
CDR3: CASSPWTTETQYF

D: TRBD1
size: .
J: TRBJ2-2
V: TRBV7-8
DNA: TGTGCCAGCGGGAGGACAGGGGGTCTCGGTGGGGAGCTGTTTTTT
CDR3: CASGRTGGLGGELFF

D: TRBD2
size: .
J: TRBJ2-4
V: TRBV7-9
DNA: TGTGCCAGCAGCTCGATGTCGGATCCCGGGAGGGCCACAAACATTCAGTACTTC
CDR3: CASSSMSDPGRATNIQYF

D: .
size: .
J: TRBJ1-2
V: TRBV7-2
DNA: TGTGCCAGCAACCTAAGAGGGGGGGGCTTAGTTTTCGCGGGCTACACCTTC
CDR3: CASNLRGGGLVFAGYTF

D: .
size: .
J: TRBJ2-5
V: TRBV4-1
DNA: TGCGCCAGCAGTAGCACGAACGAGGAGACCCAGTACTTC
CDR3: CASSSTNEETQYF

D: TRBD1
size: once
J: TRBJ1-1
V: TRBV30
DNA: TGTGCCAGGGGACAGTCTGGGACTGAAGCTTTCTTT
CDR3: CARGQSGTEAFF

D: .
size: .
J: TRBJ2-1
V: TRBV28
DNA: TGTGCCAGCAGTGACCCCCTGACAGGGAGGATAGTATTGGGTTACAATGAGCAGTTCTTC
CDR3: CASSDPLTGRIVLGYNEQFF

D: .
size: once
J: TRBJ1-1
V: TRBV18
DNA: TGTGCCAGCTCACCGGCCTGGGACACTTGGGGGACTGAAGCTTTCTTT
CDR3: CASSPAWDTWGTEAFF